One sample yielded the 9 T cell receptor beta chains listed below, sequenced in a study of shared clonotypes between healthy human individuals. Only in-frame clones appear in the TCRdb table, and some are missing; sequencing was by immunoSEQ multiplex PCR. The table has about 2,500,000 clones, over 85% seen once; the top ten hold over 0.12%. Source material: naive CD4+ T cells sorted from blood. Described subset: CD45RA+ positively selected. Every receptor here comes from a man aged 18 to 29 in good health.

V and J are TRBV28 and TRBJ2-5; 8 bases fit TRBD1. V shed 6 bases and J 7 bases; nucleotides not matched to a gene: 10. Per the germline V gene, CDR1 is MDHEN and CDR2 is SYDVKM. The CDR3 runs 14 residues. CDR3 sequence: CASRPNDRGGTQYF. In nucleotides, the CDR3 is TGTGCCAGCAGACCCAATGACAGGGGAGGGACCCAGTACTTC.

J is TRBJ1-4 and V is TRBV4-1, with D hard to call. V was clipped by 6 bases and J by 0 bases, with 14 bases between them. The CDR3 is 16 residues long. Per the germline V gene, CDR1 is MGHRA and CDR2 is YSYEKL. This CDR3 is CASSLLALTTNEKLFF. The CDR3 DNA reads as TGCGCCAGCAGTCTCCTAGCCCTCACAACTAATGAAAAACTGTTTTTT.

This rearrangement joins TRBV27 to TRBJ2-1, with a weak D call TRBD2 (5 bases). The length of the CDR3 is 17 residues. The V end was cut by 8 bases, the J end by 0 bases, with 20 bases between. Germline-derived CDR1 and CDR2 are MNHEY and SMNVEV (reference sequence). CDR3 loop: CASGRLGVPSSYNEQFF. As DNA, the CDR3 is TGTGCCAGCGGTCGACTCGGGGTCCCTAGCTCCTACAATGAGCAGTTCTTC.

V gene TRBV13 combines with J gene TRBJ2-7; 10 bases agree with TRBD1. The CDR3 has 16 residues. V trimming: 4 bases; J trimming: 4 bases; junction bases outside the gene matches: 10. Germline values: CDR1 PRHDT, CDR2 FYEKMQ (reference sequence). The CDR3 DNA is TGTGCCAGCAGCTGCCGCCGGGACAGGGGCTTTTACGAGCAGTACTTC. It specifies CASSCRRDRGFYEQYF. Full variable domain (rest looked up from reference TRBV13 and TRBJ2-7): AAGVIQSPRHLIKEKRETATLKCYPIPRHDTVYWYQQGPGQDPQFLISFYEKMQSDKGSIPDRFSAQQFSDYHSELNMSSLELGDSALYFCASSCRRDRGFYEQYFGPGTRLTVT.

J is TRBJ2-1 and V is TRBV10-3, with 9 bases lining up with TRBD2. V shed 8 bases and J 5 bases; nucleotides not matched to a gene: 10. The CDR3 spans 15 residues. Per the germline V gene, CDR1 is ENHRY and CDR2 is SYGVKD. The CDR3 here is CAIRGIGGGDNEQFF. CDR3 nucleotides: TGTGCCATCCGAGGAATTGGCGGGGGGGACAATGAGCAGTTCTTC.

This sequence joins TRBV7-8 and TRBJ2-7, with a weak D call TRBD1 (5 bases). Trimming stripped 0 bases from V and 2 bases from J, with 11 bases between. CDR3 length equals 15 residues. Germline CDR1 is SGHVS and CDR2 is FQNEAQ. The CDR3 protein is CASSLAAGITYEQYF. In nucleotides, the CDR3 is TGTGCCAGCAGCTTAGCGGCAGGGATTACCTACGAGCAGTACTTC.

The CDR3 reads CASSASGRTDIQYF. The CDR3 region has the DNA TGTGCCAGCAGTGCTAGCGGGAGGACGGACATTCAGTACTTC. The chain joins TRBV2 to TRBJ2-4, with 11 positions matching TRBD2. There are 14 residues in the CDR3. Germline values: CDR1 SNHLY, CDR2 FYNNEI. With V trimmed by 4 bases and J by 8 bases, 4 bases remained unmatched.

This clone was observed a handful of times. The rearrangement uses TRBV9 and TRBJ1-1, with a weak D call TRBD1 (5 bases). The CDR3 runs 15 residues. The V end lost 0 bases, the J end lost 3 bases, and 12 bases lay between the germline ends. The V gene's germline CDR1 is SGDLS and CDR2 YYNGEE. The CDR3 protein is CASSVGGARDTEAFF. CDR3 in DNA: TGTGCCAGCAGCGTAGGCGGGGCCAGGGACACTGAAGCTTTCTTT.

The V and J genes are TRBV6-1 and TRBJ2-3; perhaps D is TRBD1 or TRBD2 (5 bases each). The germline gives CDR1 MNHNS, CDR2 SASEGT. The CDR3 is made up of 16 amino acids. The V and J ends lost 1 base and 0 bases respectively, with 11 bases between them. CDR3 sequence reads: CASSEGGTRSTDTQYF. For the CDR3, the DNA is TGTGCCAGCAGTGAAGGGGGCACTAGAAGCACAGATACGCAGTATTTT.